This T cell receptor (beta chain) was identified during a study of cytomegalovirus exposure and HLA in healthy donors. Germline CDR1 is KGHSH and CDR2 is LQKENI. The V gene end was trimmed by 4 bases and the J gene end by 4 bases; junction bases not matched to a gene: 11. This CDR3 is 16 amino acids long. Method: immunoSEQ multiplex PCR; TCRdb's copy keeps in-frame clones and lacks some. This table holds some 170,000 clones, roughly 89% found once. The TCR originated in a woman aged 18-35 years in good health and CMV-seropositive. The chain is built from TRBV18 and TRBJ2-3; 7 bases align to TRBD2. Material for sequencing was PBMCs. CDR3 protein: CASSRLAEGPADTQYF. The DNA of the CDR3 is TGTGCCAGCTCACGGCTAGCGGAGGGGCCCGCAGATACGCAGTATTTT.